The TCR beta chain under discussion was sequenced for a study of neurological immune-mediated disorders. This clonotype was observed at least ten times. Its antigen is unidentified. Findings of the study overall: Healthy controls had more TCR clonal expansion than multiple sclerosis, which showed the least, whereas HTLV-1-associated myelopathy showed the most.

It was by 5'RACE with 10-nucleotide random UMIs that the cDNA was made. Every sequencing run gave over 200 million TCR-beta sequences, taken from 15-18 subjects. From the 5' RACE reads, TCRdb called clonotypes with MiXCR, one entry per CDR3 protein. The table has more than 70,000 distinct CDR3 sequences, 15% to 20% seen once; the top ten hold 15%. The CDR3 has 14 amino acids. J was trimmed by 8 bases and V by 5 bases; bases with no gene match: 7. Germline CDR1 DFQATT, CDR2 SNEGSKA (reference sequence). The clonotype originates from a woman aged 40-49 years in good health. The chain couples TRBV20-1 to TRBJ1-3; 12 bases are shared with TRBD1. Sequencing was performed on PBMCs. The CDR3 sequence is CSAWDRGRGDTIYF. As DNA, the CDR3 is TGCAGTGCTTGGGACAGGGGGCGAGGGGACACCATATATTTT.